This TCR beta chain comes out of a study of blood T cell repertoires in COVID-19. Participant-given clinical history determined each cohort assignment. Cohort 3 donors were reported recovered after two negative PCRs, clearance, or symptom resolution. Authors' data handling: Nucleated cell counts were estimated from reference gene primer amplification. The data were produced by immunoSEQ multiplex PCR, yet TCRdb's version contains in-frame clones alone and is incomplete. V and J calls plus clone size are reproduced from that table; the DNA served to infer D and trimming. The sample records 140,000 to 150,000 clones, 70% to 90% being singletons. Trimming stripped 6 bases from V and 3 bases from J, with 9 bases between. There are 11 residues in the CDR3. The germline V gene encodes CDR1 GTSNPN and CDR2 SVGIG (reference sequence).

This TCR was sampled from a man aged 50 to 60 who had recovered from COVID-19. The sequenced material came from PBMCs or T cells enriched from blood (not recorded which). J is TRBJ2-7 and V is TRBV30; D is possibly TRBD2 (5 bases). CDR3 DNA: TGTGCCTGTTCACGGGGCTACGAGCAGTACTTC. It is translated as CACSRGYEQYF.